This entry lists 32 T cell receptor beta chains sequenced from one sample in a study of CD8+ T cells in alopecia areata. Treatment in this sample: oral pan-JAK inhibitor, 5-10 mg twice daily. Extracted RNA was reverse transcribed into cDNA, the sequencing template. Sequenced by immunoSEQ multiplex PCR; TCRdb stores in-frame clones only, minus some. The profile shows some 58,000 clones, about half of them singletons. The sequences come from CD8+ T cells sorted from blood, collected around week 36, from a patient treated with tofacitinib. The receptors originated from a human donor with alopecia areata.

The chain has TRBV29-1 and TRBJ2-2; a possible D gene is TRBD1 (6 bases). CDR1 is SQVTM and CDR2 is ANQGSEA in the germline V gene. CDR3 length equals 14 residues. Trimming removed 6 bases from V and 1 base from J, with 12 bases in between. For the CDR3, the DNA is TGCAGCGTCGACAGGCAGGTGAACACCGGGGAGCTGTTTTTT. This translates into CSVDRQVNTGELFF.

This clone is termed large. Other DNA sequences in this specimen translate into the identical CDR3. The chain has TRBV18 and TRBJ2-7, with 9 bases matching TRBD1. The CDR3 runs 15 residues. Germline CDR1 and CDR2: KGHSH and LQKENI. The J segment lost 2 bases and the V segment lost 4 bases, leaving 6 bases of the junction unmatched. CDR3 protein: CASSQGQGPPYEQYF. As DNA, the CDR3 is TGTGCCAGCTCACAGGGACAGGGCCCCCCCTACGAGCAGTACTTC.

The V call is TRBV11-2, the J call TRBJ2-7; D is ambiguous. The CDR3 is 12 amino acids. The germline gives CDR1 SGHAT, CDR2 FQNNGV. The V and J ends lost 3 bases and 2 bases respectively, with 5 bases between them. As DNA, the CDR3 is TGTGCCAGCAGCTTGGGCACCTACGAGCAGTACTTC. Amino acids: CASSLGTYEQYF.

The sample holds a few counts of this clone. The rearrangement uses TRBV7-2 and TRBJ2-5; 9 nucleotides align to TRBD2. Germline V CDR1 and CDR2: SGHTA, FQGNSA. The CDR3 sequence is 15 residues long. The V segment lost 5 bases and the J segment 3 bases; nucleotides outside the gene matches: 7. The CDR3 DNA reads TGTGCCAGCAGCATCCGGACTAGCGCCAAAGAGACCCAGTACTTC. Translation gives CASSIRTSAKETQYF.

This clone came up a few times. The gene calls are TRBV9 and TRBJ2-5; unclear D gene. V was cut by 0 bases and J by 1 base, with 10 bases left in between. The CDR3 is 15 amino acids. Germline V gene data show CDR1 as SGDLS and CDR2 as YYNGEE. The CDR3 loop reads CASSVESDTQETQYF. The CDR3 DNA reads as TGTGCCAGCAGCGTAGAGTCTGATACCCAAGAGACCCAGTACTTC.

This chain connects TRBV6-5 to TRBJ2-7, with 10 bases matching TRBD1. Germline V CDR1 and CDR2: MNHEY, SVGAGI. The CDR3 extends over 16 amino acids. Losses at the gene ends were 0 bases for V and 2 bases for J; bases not matched to a gene: 4. CDR3 loop: CASSYSRDRGTYEQYF. The CDR3 DNA reads TGTGCCAGCAGTTACTCAAGGGACAGGGGTACCTACGAGCAGTACTTC.

The chain is built from TRBV25-1 and TRBJ2-7, with 7 bases matching TRBD1. CDR1 and CDR2 (germline): MGHDK, SYGVNS. The CDR3 spans 15 residues. J lost 4 bases, V lost 2 bases, and 8 bases had no gene match. The CDR3 DNA sequence: TGTGCCAGCAGTGAAGATGACAGGGAAGGTTACGAGCAGTACTTC. Its protein product is CASSEDDREGYEQYF.

V and J are TRBV5-1 and TRBJ1-1; no firm D call. V lost 3 bases to trimming and J lost 4 bases, with 7 bases between them. The CDR3 loop spans 12 amino acids. Germline CDR1 reads SGHRS; CDR2 reads YFSETQ. Here the CDR3 reads CASSSSSTEAFF. As DNA, the CDR3 is TGCGCCAGCAGCTCTTCCAGCACTGAAGCTTTCTTT.

The V call is TRBV20-1, the J call TRBJ2-3; D might be TRBD1 (5 bases). CDR1 is DFQATT, CDR2 SNEGSKA, per germline (reference sequence). Trimming took 3 bases from V and 6 from J, leaving 7 bases between them. This CDR3 is built from 11 residues. The CDR3 bases are TGCAGTGCTAGGACAGCCGATACGCAGTATTTT. It encodes CSARTADTQYF.

This rearrangement joins TRBV7-9 to TRBJ2-5; D possibly corresponds to TRBD1 (6 bases). Deletions cut 4 bases from V and 4 bases from J, with 13 bases between. The CDR3 is 14 residues long. The germline V gene has CDR1 SEHNR and CDR2 FQNEAQ (reference sequence). In nucleotides, the CDR3 is TGTGCCAGCAGCTCACCAGACAGGCCAGAGACCCAGTACTTC. It translates to CASSSPDRPETQYF.

V is TRBV30 and J is TRBJ1-5, with a weak D call TRBD1 (6 bases). V was clipped by 1 base and J by 0 bases, with 10 bases between them. The CDR3 extends over 15 amino acids. Germline assignment: CDR1 GTSNPN and CDR2 SVGIG (reference sequence). The CDR3 sequence is CAWSEGTPSNQPQHF. CDR3 nucleotide sequence: TGTGCCTGGAGTGAGGGGACACCTAGCAATCAGCCCCAGCATTTT.

The chain uses TRBV6-6 and TRBJ2-3; 7 bases are shared with TRBD1. After removal of 10 bases from V and 4 bases from J, the junction contained 2 bases not matched to a gene. Germline CDR1 is MNHNY and CDR2 is SVGAGI (reference sequence). The CDR3 has 11 residues. The CDR3 region is CATQGADTQYF. As DNA, the CDR3 is TGTGCCACGCAGGGGGCAGATACGCAGTATTTT.

J is TRBJ2-7 and V is TRBV30, with D perhaps TRBD2 (6 bases). V was cut by 0 bases and J by 4 bases, with 13 bases left in between. The CDR3 is 14 residues long. Germline values: CDR1 GTSNPN, CDR2 SVGIG (reference sequence). As DNA, the CDR3 is TGTGCCTGGAGTGTGAGACAAGGAGGGTACGAGCAGTACTTC. It yields the protein CAWSVRQGGYEQYF.

The sample holds a few counts of this clone. J is TRBJ2-5 and V is TRBV28; D not certain. The CDR3 spans 15 residues. V dropped 6 bases and J dropped 3 bases, with 17 bases sitting between them. Germline loops: CDR1 MDHEN, CDR2 SYDVKM. The CDR3 spells CASSPTRVRKETQYF. CDR3 nucleotides: TGTGCCAGCAGCCCGACACGCGTAAGAAAAGAGACCCAGTACTTC.

The V call is TRBV29-1, the J call TRBJ1-5, with D unclear. CDR3 size: 13 residues. Looked up from germline, CDR1 is SQVTM and CDR2 is ANQGSEA. The ends were cut back, 6 bases at V and 4 bases at J, with 13 bases in the middle. As DNA, the CDR3 is TGCAGCGTGGGAGGCCTTTATAATCAGCCCCAGCATTTT. It yields the protein CSVGGLYNQPQHF.

This clone occurred a few times. The CDR3 protein is CSVPGVYLSGYTF. The CDR3 region has the DNA TGCAGCGTCCCGGGGGTCTATCTATCTGGCTACACCTTC. The chain carries TRBV29-1 and TRBJ1-2; D is perhaps TRBD1 (5 bases). V lost 6 bases to trimming and J lost 7 bases, with 18 bases between them. CDR1 and CDR2 from the germline V gene are SQVTM and ANQGSEA. This CDR3 contains 13 residues.

V usage is TRBV5-1 and J usage is TRBJ1-1; D unresolved. This CDR3 is 12 amino acids long. Trimming cost V 1 base and J 6 bases, with 7 bases left between them. The germline CDR1 and CDR2 sequences are SGHRS and YFSETQ. The CDR3, as DNA: TGCGCCAGCAGCTTGCGCGAGGCTGAAGCTTTCTTT. Translated, it gives CASSLREAEAFF.

The CDR3 DNA is TGTGCCAGCAGCGTAGGGTCCGCCGGAGCGGGCGGGGAGCTGTTTTTT. It codes for CASSVGSAGAGGELFF. The chain is built from TRBV9 and TRBJ2-2, with D possibly TRBD2 on 6 matching bases. The germline V and J ends were trimmed by 0 bases and 7 bases, with 16 bases remaining between them. The CDR3 spans 16 residues. Germline V lookup: CDR1 SGDLS, CDR2 YYNGEE.

The chain employs TRBV7-9 and TRBJ2-1; D uncertain. The CDR3 sequence is 12 residues long. V lost 1 base and J 7 bases, leaving 5 bases between the germline ends. CDR1 is SEHNR and CDR2 is FQNEAQ in the germline V gene (reference sequence). The CDR3 nucleotides read TGTGCCAGCAGCTTAGGGTTGAATGAGCAGTTCTTC. Amino acid sequence: CASSLGLNEQFF.

This clone was seen a handful of times. This chain joins TRBV29-1 and TRBJ1-2; D is uncertain. The V end lost 4 bases, the J end lost 8 bases, and 11 bases lay between the germline ends. Germline V gene sequence: CDR1 SQVTM, CDR2 ANQGSEA. The CDR3 loop spans 11 amino acids. The CDR3 DNA reads TGCAGCGTTGTCTACAGAGGGGGCTACACCTTC. Protein sequence: CSVVYRGGYTF.

This chain uses TRBV30 with TRBJ2-7; maybe TRBD1 (5 bases). V was clipped by 2 bases and J by 3 bases, with 11 bases between them. The CDR3 totals 13 residues. Germline CDR1 is GTSNPN and CDR2 is SVGIG (reference sequence). Written as DNA, the CDR3 is TGTGCCTGGAGTTTGGCAGGGCTCTACGAGCAGTACTTC. It codes for CAWSLAGLYEQYF.

V and J are TRBV7-9 and TRBJ2-7; TRBD1 agrees at 8 bases. Per the germline V gene, CDR1 is SEHNR and CDR2 is FQNEAQ (reference sequence). J was trimmed by 3 bases and V by 4 bases; bases with no gene match: 5. There are 14 residues in the CDR3. The CDR3 here is CASSSGTGHYEQYF. Written as DNA, the CDR3 is TGTGCCAGCAGCTCCGGGACAGGTCACTACGAGCAGTACTTC.

This clone came up a few times. The chain recombines TRBV7-3 with TRBJ2-1; 7 bases line up with TRBD2. CDR3 length equals 13 residues. With V trimmed by 5 bases and J by 8 bases, 6 bases remained unmatched. Germline loops: CDR1 SGHTA, CDR2 FQGTGA. This CDR3 reads CASSRGVEDEQFF. The CDR3 coding sequence is TGTGCCAGCAGCCGGGGGGTAGAGGATGAGCAGTTCTTC.

This sequence joins TRBV4-2 and TRBJ2-7; D perhaps matches TRBD2 (6 bases). Trimming removed 4 bases at V and 5 bases at J, with 18 bases between. This CDR3 has 15 residues. Per the germline V gene, CDR1 is LGHNA and CDR2 is YNFKEQ. The CDR3 DNA follows: TGTGCCAGCAGCCTTGGTTGGCGGGAATACAACGAGCAGTACTTC. Protein: CASSLGWREYNEQYF.

This chain uses TRBV28 with TRBJ2-1; 9 nucleotides line up with TRBD2. Germline-derived CDR1 and CDR2 are MDHEN and SYDVKM. The V and J ends lost 7 bases and 8 bases, in that order; junction bases with no gene match: 12. CDR3 size: 15 residues. In nucleotides, the CDR3 is TGTGCCAGCACCTTCGGTAGCGGGAGATCCCATGAGCAGTTCTTC. Translated: CASTFGSGRSHEQFF.

This clone has only a few counts. The chain employs TRBV30 and TRBJ2-7; TRBD1 matches at 11 bases. Trimming at V came to 4 bases and at J to 3 bases, leaving 5 bases not matched to a gene. The CDR3 has 14 residues. Per the germline V gene, CDR1 is GTSNPN and CDR2 is SVGIG (reference sequence). The CDR3 protein is CAWTTGTGGYEQYF. In DNA form, the CDR3 reads TGTGCCTGGACTACCGGGACAGGGGGCTACGAGCAGTACTTC.

In its sample, this clone was seen a few times. The V call is TRBV6-5, the J call TRBJ2-5; tentative D call: TRBD2 (5 bases). Germline V gene sequence: CDR1 MNHEY, CDR2 SVGAGI. The CDR3 covers 14 residues. Trimming stripped 6 bases from V and 5 bases from J, with 16 bases between. CDR3 loop: CASSRYPRGETQYF. The CDR3 coding sequence is TGTGCCAGCAGCCGCTATCCTCGCGGGGAGACCCAGTACTTC.

The chain joins TRBV6-5 to TRBJ2-1, with 9 bases identical to TRBD2. The V gene's germline CDR1 is MNHEY and CDR2 SVGAGI. J was trimmed by 7 bases and V by 2 bases; bases with no gene match: 6. The CDR3 is made up of 15 amino acids. The CDR3 bases are TGTGCCAGCAGTTACAGTCCTAGCGGGAAAAATGAGCAGTTCTTC. Translation gives CASSYSPSGKNEQFF.

J is TRBJ2-5 and V is TRBV7-9, with 12 bases lining up with TRBD2. Germline assignment: CDR1 SEHNR and CDR2 FQNEAQ (reference sequence). This CDR3 has 16 residues. V was pared by 2 bases and J by 5 bases, with 6 bases of the junction left unmatched. DNA for the CDR3: TGTGCCAGCAGCTTAACTAGCGGGAGGACGTGGGAGACCCAGTACTTC. Its translation is CASSLTSGRTWETQYF.

This clone was observed a few times. The chain combines TRBV29-1 with TRBJ1-1, with 8 nucleotides matching TRBD1. J lost 8 bases, V lost 5 bases, and 1 base had no gene match. CDR1 is SQVTM and CDR2 is ANQGSEA in the germline V gene. The CDR3 spans 10 residues. The CDR3 protein is CSVQGAEAFF. CDR3 coding DNA: TGCAGCGTTCAGGGGGCCGAAGCTTTCTTT.

This clone has only a few counts. CDR3 nucleotide sequence: TGCGCCAGCAGTCTCTGGGGCTTCACCGGGGAGCTGTTTTTT. It yields the protein CASSLWGFTGELFF. This chain joins TRBV23-1 and TRBJ2-2; possible D gene TRBD1, 5 bases. TRBV23-1 belongs to the ORF category, with a function that is uncertain. The CDR3 sequence is 14 residues long. The V end was cut by 4 bases, the J end by 4 bases, with 10 bases between.

The rearrangement joins TRBV27 to TRBJ2-1; no clear D gene. Germline V gives CDR1 MNHEY, CDR2 SMNVEV (reference sequence). V was cut by 4 bases and J by 9 bases, with 13 bases left in between. CDR3 length: 13 amino acids. In nucleotides, the CDR3 is TGTGCCAGCAGTTACGGAAGGAATGGTGAGCAGTTCTTC. Its protein is CASSYGRNGEQFF.